This entry describes one T cell receptor beta chain. What this receptor recognizes is not known. Base-call qualities are not available, and no considerably larger clone is one nucleotide away. The immunoSEQ hsTCRB v3.0 assay was used at survey level resolution to sequence the TRB variable region. TRB sequencing targeted a depth of about 35,000-50,000 T-cell genomes per sample. An Illumina MiSeq with a v3 150-cycle kit was used to sequence the pooled TRB libraries. As for the original processing: Repertoire analysis ran in R within a reproducible Nextflow workflow covering QC, data transformation and analysis. LymphoSeq2, an R package for exploring AIRR-Seq data, was used to implement the custom analyses. Several samples that produced fewer than 5000 total TRB sequences were removed, so some 190 HIV repertoires were analyzed. Among the approximately 190 HIV repertoires that were kept, approximately 61 were collected before ART initiation and more than 120 were collected after ART initiation. Repertoires were downsampled to 5000 TRB nucleotide sequences, and summary statistics were averaged over 100 downsampling iterations. The analysis kept only TRB sequences whose CDR3 regions were at least seven amino acids long. Diversity was assessed using a clonality score derived from Shannon entropy and using the Gini coefficient. Repertoire networks linked the top 5000 CDR3 amino acid sequences whenever two sequences differed by an edit distance of one. Antigen specificity groups and MHC restriction were predicted for TRB CDR3 amino acid sequences with GLIPH2. To flag known associations with CMV, EBV, HIV or tissue antigens, CDR3 amino acid sequences were compared against VDJdb and McPAS-TCR. Pre-ART, post-ART and control groups were compared with Wilcoxon signed-rank tests and Holm-Bonferroni correction. This is the immuneACCESS table as TCRdb keeps it, with only in-frame sequences that have V and J called. A part of the clones is gone; compared with another copy, unresolved V genes explain less than half, and the rest is unexplained. D and trimming come from the DNA, and the V and J calls and clone size come from that table. The sample table lists around 30,000 clones, around 85% of them with a count of one. The ten most abundant clones make up 8% to 10% of the sample.

The data originate from a study of long-term antiretroviral therapy in people with HIV (dated by TCRdb to 2022 to 2024). Study-wide context: The earliest samples were collected roughly a decade before the 2015 WHO recommendation for immediate ART, at a time when ART was usually postponed until CD4 counts fell. Of the roughly 30 participants with HIV, roughly twelve were female. This retrospective serial study examined whether starting ART and sustained HIV suppression were associated with changes in the composition and diversity of the TRB repertoire in peripheral blood. No cross-contamination during QIAcube processing turned up in test extractions that ran a monoclonal T-cell line alongside about 35 polyclonal samples. A total of roughly 200 cryopreserved PBMC samples came from around 30 adults with confirmed HIV infection and were collected serially over a mean of roughly 6 years (range 1-12). Study-level results and caveats: A significant increase in TRB diversity was found to be associated with ART initiation, although TRB diversity was observed to remain significantly below that of transplant donor controls even after long-term ART. The samples were dated from 2004 to 2017, and the ART regimens that were used may be less effective than current ART regimens. At every time point, the repertoire was dominated by expanded TRB clones first identified before ART initiation, although this dominance fluctuated and, in many PLHIV, declined after ART. Since PBMC availability was limited, sequencing covered only the TCR beta chain, with no alpha chain pairing. CDR3 length ranges in HIV repertoires were narrower than in controls, and network structure suggested an antigen-experienced repertoire with only a slight naive shift after ART. No data were available on ART adherence, viral resistance or therapy changes, limiting inferences about post-ART repertoire changes. Because cell numbers in pre-ART samples were limited, unsorted PBMC were profiled instead of sorted CD4+ and CD8+ T cells.

Participants were included only if at least one PBMC sample before ART initiation and at least two post-ART samples were available. All participants with HIV were treated in the United States of America. Before DNA extraction, cryopreserved samples of roughly 1-10 million PBMC were thawed and washed. At the time of the earliest PBMC sample, participants with HIV were aged between about 23 and 55 years. Each participant contributed PBMC samples from 1-4 timepoints before ART initiation and 2-8 timepoints after ART initiation, with a median of 7 samples. Serial HIV viral load, CD4+ T-cell count, ART history and demographic data were obtained for every participant. Using a Qiagen kit on a QIAcube, genomic DNA was extracted from unsorted PBMC, with samples processed in batches of 12. This sequence originates from a man between 35 and 55 years old with HIV. The sample in question was unsorted PBMCs, obtained 2.3 years after starting antiretroviral therapy.

The CDR3 protein is CASSLGQSYGYTF. The sequenced DNA is TGTGCCAGCAGCCTCGGACAAAGCTATGGCTACACCTTC. This chain is built from TRBV6-5 and TRBJ1-2; D gene: possibly TRBD1, on 5 matching bases. Taken from cysteine to phenylalanine, the CDR3 has 13 residues. Of all the DNA, just the CDR3 is kept, 39 bases in frame from base 1. According to the germline V gene, CDR1 reads MNHEY and CDR2 reads SVGAGI. V is cut by 6 bases and J by 4 bases, and the space between the germline ends is 12 bases.